The TCR beta chain under discussion was sequenced for a study of OX40 agonist ivuxolimab in advanced cancers. Study overall: Age averaged about 60 years (range about 23 to 80), and just over 80% were male. Of the participants, 35% to 50% had some prior anti-PD-1, anti-PD-L1 or anti-CTLA-4 therapy, which was allowed.

Repertoires were generated with immunoSEQ multiplex PCR, while TCRdb's copy carries only in-frame clones and drops some. The sample consists of tens of thousands of clones, roughly 90% of them appearing once. Only a few counts were recorded for this clone. Its antigen is not known. Regarding the study as a whole: Expanded peripheral T-cell antigen specificity went undetermined.

Germline V gene data show CDR1 as DFQATT and CDR2 as SNEGSKA (reference sequence). CDR3 size: 11 residues. The germline V and J ends were trimmed by 8 bases and 1 base, with 8 bases remaining between them. The sample in question was CD4+ or CD8+ T cells sorted from blood, obtained in a trial of the OX40 agonist ivuxolimab. This sequence originates from an adult with an advanced solid tumor such as melanoma, head and neck, liver or kidney cancer. V gene TRBV20-1 combines with J gene TRBJ1-1, with a possible D match to TRBD1 (5 bases). CDR3 DNA sequence: TGCAGTACAGACAGGAACACTGAAGCTTTCTTT. Translated, it gives CSTDRNTEAFF.